Shown below are 24 T cell receptor beta chains from a single sample sequenced in a study of long-term antiretroviral therapy in people with HIV. A v3.0 immunoSEQ assay was performed at survey level. Some clones are missing from TCRdb's copy, which holds only in-frame ones; the method was immunoSEQ multiplex PCR. The table shows more than 35,000 clones, with around 75% occurring only once. The specimen comprised unsorted PBMCs, sampled 1.5 years after starting antiretroviral therapy. All receptors come from a man aged 18 to 30 with HIV.

The chain joins TRBV5-1 to TRBJ2-7; 7 positions match TRBD2. Germline CDR1 reads SGHRS; CDR2 reads YFSETQ. The CDR3 is made up of 15 amino acids. V gave up 1 base and J gave up 7 bases; unmatched junction bases: 11. CDR3 bases: TGCGCCAGCAGCTTGTGGGGGGGACCTCTAGATGAGCAGTACTTC. Encoded protein: CASSLWGGPLDEQYF. Supplemented by reference TRBV5-1 and TRBJ2-7, the full variable domain reads KAGVTQTPRYLIKTRGQQVTLSCSPISGHRSVSWYQQTPGQGLQFLFEYFSETQRNKGNFPGRFSGRQFSNSRSEMNVSTLELGDSALYLCASSLWGGPLDEQYFGPGTRLTVT.

This chain uses TRBV7-9 with TRBJ1-1; 11 bases are shared with TRBD1. J lost 10 bases, V lost 6 bases, and 13 bases had no gene match. Germline CDR1 SEHNR, CDR2 FQNEAQ (reference sequence). This CDR3 comprises 15 residues. Written as DNA, the CDR3 is TGTGCCAGCAGTGCGAACCGGGACAGGGGGAGTCGAGCTTTCTTT. Its translation is CASSANRDRGSRAFF. Based on the CDR3 plus reference TRBV7-9 and TRBJ1-1, the full variable domain is DTGVSQNPRHKITKRGQNVTFRCDPISEHNRLYWYRQTLGQGPEFLTYFQNEAQLEKSRLLSDRFSAERPKGSFSTLEIQRTEQGDSAMYLCASSANRDRGSRAFFGQGTRLTVV.

The chain combines TRBV28 with TRBJ2-7; no clear D gene. This CDR3 has 13 residues. The V and J ends lost 5 bases and 5 bases respectively, with 13 bases between them. CDR1 is MDHEN and CDR2 is SYDVKM in the germline V gene. CDR3 protein: CASSPDALNEQYF. In DNA, the CDR3 is TGTGCCAGCAGTCCGGACGCCCTCAACGAGCAGTACTTC.

The V call is TRBV9, the J call TRBJ1-3, with a weak D call TRBD1 (5 bases). The CDR3 length is 13 residues. CDR1 is SGDLS and CDR2 is YYNGEE in the germline V gene. Trimming cost V 7 bases and J 7 bases, with 15 bases left between them. The CDR3 is CASAPTGDNTIYF. CDR3 nucleotides: TGTGCCAGCGCCCCGACGGGGGATAACACCATATATTTT. Complete variable domain (other parts from reference TRBV9 and TRBJ1-3): DSGVTQTPKHLITATGQRVTLRCSPRSGDLSVYWYQQSLDQGLQFLIQYYNGEERAKGNILERFSAQQFPDLHSELNLSSLELGDSALYFCASAPTGDNTIYFGEGSWLTVV.

V is TRBV27 and J is TRBJ2-7, with 11 positions matching TRBD2. V trimming: 2 bases; J trimming: 4 bases; junction bases outside the gene matches: 4. Germline values: CDR1 MNHEY, CDR2 SMNVEV (reference sequence). The length of the CDR3 is 15 residues. CDR3 in amino acids: CASSLGTSGLYEQYF. The CDR3 bases are TGTGCCAGCAGTTTAGGGACTAGCGGCCTATACGAGCAGTACTTC.

This clone was counted once. This chain uses TRBV27 with TRBJ1-1; 9 bases are a match to TRBD1. The CDR3 is made up of 18 amino acids. CDR1 is MNHEY, CDR2 SMNVEV, per germline (reference sequence). The V gene end was trimmed by 8 bases and the J gene end by 5 bases; junction bases not matched to a gene: 21. This CDR3 is CASSRQPGQGKGRTEAFF. The CDR3 nucleotides read TGTGCCAGCTCGCGTCAACCGGGACAGGGAAAAGGTCGGACTGAAGCTTTCTTT.

The CDR3: CASSLGTSSPKEQYF. CDR3 in DNA: TGTGCCAGCAGTCTTGGTACCAGCAGCCCAAAGGAGCAGTACTTC. The genes are TRBV5-4 and TRBJ2-7; D not resolved. CDR1 and CDR2 (germline): SGHNT, YYREEE (reference sequence). The ends were cut back, 5 bases at V and 7 bases at J, with 22 bases in the middle. This CDR3 is built from 15 residues. Variable domain in full (rest from reference TRBV5-4 and TRBJ2-7): ETGVTQSPTHLIKTRGQQVTLRCSSQSGHNTVSWYQQALGQGPQFIFQYYREEENGRGNFPPRFSGLQFPNYSSELNVNALELDDSALYLCASSLGTSSPKEQYFGPGTRLTVT.

The rearrangement joins TRBV5-6 to TRBJ2-1, with 7 bases identical to TRBD2. Germline CDR1 reads SGHDT; CDR2 reads YYEEEE. V lost 2 bases and J lost 7; bases outside the gene matches: 6. The CDR3 is made up of 14 amino acids. The CDR3, as DNA: TGTGCCAGCAGCTTTCTAGCGGTCCGGAATGAGCAGTTCTTC. Its translation: CASSFLAVRNEQFF.

This sequence joins TRBV5-8 and TRBJ2-2; tentatively, D is TRBD2 (7 bases). Trimming took off 4 bases at V and 0 bases at J, with 13 bases between the two ends. The CDR3 contains 16 residues. CDR1 is SGHTS, CDR2 YDEGEE, per germline. The CDR3 sequence is CASSLGGGPNTGELFF. The CDR3 region has the DNA TGTGCCAGCAGCCTGGGAGGGGGGCCGAACACCGGGGAGCTGTTTTTT.

This CDR3 is CASSQDRVNTEAFF. The DNA for the CDR3 is TGCGCCAGCAGCCAAGATAGGGTAAACACTGAAGCTTTCTTT. The chain uses TRBV4-3 and TRBJ1-1; D not certain. Germline V CDR1 and CDR2: LGHNA, YSLEER. V was pared by 0 bases and J by 2 bases, with 7 bases between. The CDR3 has 14 residues.

There are a few counts of this clone. The chain has TRBV6-1 and TRBJ1-2; D gene unclear. Germline-derived CDR1 and CDR2 are MNHNS and SASEGT. V lost 4 bases and J lost 6, with 6 bases in between. The CDR3 consists of 11 residues. CDR3 nucleotide sequence: TGTGCCAGCAGTGCAGGAGATGGCTACACCTTC. It yields the protein CASSAGDGYTF.

This clone was seen more than once but under ten times. This chain uses TRBV7-9 with TRBJ1-5; TRBD1 matches at 7 bases. V was clipped by 3 bases and J by 3 bases; unmatched bases: 2. The germline gives CDR1 SEHNR, CDR2 FQNEAQ (reference sequence). This CDR3 contains 14 residues. The CDR3 DNA is TGTGCCAGCAGCTTGGGACAGATCAATCAGCCCCAGCATTTT. Translation: CASSLGQINQPQHF.

The chain employs TRBV18 and TRBJ1-1; possible D gene TRBD1, 5 bases. The V end lost 6 bases, the J end lost 0 bases, and 20 bases lay between the germline ends. The CDR3 spans 17 residues. CDR1 and CDR2 from the germline V gene are KGHSH and LQKENI. CDR3 protein: CASSPLVSGGMNTEAFF. CDR3 nucleotides: TGTGCCAGCTCTCCCTTGGTATCGGGGGGGATGAACACTGAAGCTTTCTTT.

This rearrangement joins TRBV29-1 to TRBJ1-2, with D perhaps matching TRBD1 (6 bases). The V end lost 6 bases, the J end lost 1 base, and 12 bases lay between the germline ends. The V gene's germline CDR1 is SQVTM and CDR2 ANQGSEA. CDR3 length equals 13 residues. This CDR3 reads CSVLDSHNYGYTF. In nucleotides, the CDR3 is TGCAGCGTATTGGACAGTCATAACTATGGCTACACCTTC. The full variable domain, completed using reference TRBV29-1 and TRBJ1-2, is SAVISQKPSRDICQRGTSLTIQCQVDSQVTMMFWYRQQPGQSLTLIATANQGSEATYESGFVIDKFPISRPNLTFSTLTVSNMSPEDSSIYLCSVLDSHNYGYTFGSGTRLTVV.

This chain uses TRBV27 with TRBJ2-7; D is possibly TRBD2 (6 bases). The CDR3 loop spans 12 amino acids. Trimming left V 5 bases short and J 3 bases short, with 8 bases between. Germline CDR1 and CDR2: MNHEY and SMNVEV (reference sequence). The CDR3 loop reads CASSPDYYEQYF. The CDR3 nucleotides are TGTGCCAGCAGTCCGGACTACTACGAGCAGTACTTC.

The chain joins TRBV4-1 to TRBJ2-3; TRBD2 is a possible D gene (7 bases). The CDR3 sequence is 19 residues long. Trimming stripped 2 bases from V and 1 base from J, with 22 bases between. Germline V lookup: CDR1 MGHRA, CDR2 YSYEKL. For the CDR3, the DNA is TGCGCCAGCAGCCAAATCTTGGGGAGGGGGGGACAAGGCACAGATACGCAGTATTTT. It is translated as CASSQILGRGGQGTDTQYF.

This clone was detected a few times. The V gene is TRBV11-2, the J gene TRBJ2-7; the match to TRBD2 covers 12 bases. The V gene end was trimmed by 5 bases and the J gene end by 7 bases; junction bases not matched to a gene: 6. CDR1 and CDR2 from the germline V gene are SGHAT and FQNNGV. This CDR3 contains 14 residues. The CDR3 region has the DNA TGTGCCAGCAGCATTCTAGCGGGAGGGGGAGAGCAGTACTTC. Translated, it gives CASSILAGGGEQYF.

The chain links TRBV7-9 to TRBJ2-7; D may be TRBD2 (6 bases). This CDR3 is built from 15 residues. Looked up from germline, CDR1 is SEHNR and CDR2 is FQNEAQ (reference sequence). V gave up 5 bases and J gave up 4 bases, with 18 bases separating them. In nucleotides, the CDR3 is TGTGCCAGCAGCCAGCGCACTAGCCGGGTTTACGAGCAGTACTTC. Translating gives CASSQRTSRVYEQYF. Full variable domain (missing parts from reference TRBV7-9 and TRBJ2-7): DTGVSQNPRHKITKRGQNVTFRCDPISEHNRLYWYRQTLGQGPEFLTYFQNEAQLEKSRLLSDRFSAERPKGSFSTLEIQRTEQGDSAMYLCASSQRTSRVYEQYFGPGTRLTVT.

The V gene is TRBV7-2, the J gene TRBJ2-3; TRBD2 agrees at 10 bases. CDR3 length equals 14 residues. Germline V CDR1 and CDR2: SGHTA, FQGNSA. J lost 5 bases, V lost 5 bases, and 4 bases had no gene match. This CDR3 reads CASSPSGRGDTQYF. CDR3 bases: TGTGCCAGCAGCCCCAGCGGGAGGGGAGATACGCAGTATTTT. Full variable domain (missing parts from reference TRBV7-2 and TRBJ2-3): GAGVSQSPSNKVTEKGKDVELRCDPISGHTALYWYRQSLGQGLEFLIYFQGNSAPDKSGLPSDRFSAERTGGSVSTLTIQRTQQEDSAVYLCASSPSGRGDTQYFGPGTRLTVL.

The J gene is TRBJ2-2, the V gene TRBV9, with D perhaps TRBD2 (6 bases). The CDR3 covers 15 residues. Germline CDR1 SGDLS, CDR2 YYNGEE. V lost 1 base to trimming and J lost 3 bases, with 10 bases between them. CDR3 bases: TGTGCCAGCAGCGTAAGTAGCGGATACACCGGGGAGCTGTTTTTT. Translating gives CASSVSSGYTGELFF. Full variable domain (remainder filled in from reference TRBV9 and TRBJ2-2): DSGVTQTPKHLITATGQRVTLRCSPRSGDLSVYWYQQSLDQGLQFLIQYYNGEERAKGNILERFSAQQFPDLHSELNLSSLELGDSALYFCASSVSSGYTGELFFGEGSRLTVL.

The chain combines TRBV7-9 with TRBJ2-1, with 7 bases that match TRBD2. Germline CDR1 SEHNR, CDR2 FQNEAQ (reference sequence). The CDR3 length is 14 residues. Germline trimming cut 0 bases from V and 6 bases from J; bases unmatched to any gene: 2. The CDR3 protein is CASSLASGLNEQFF. CDR3 DNA: TGTGCCAGCAGCTTAGCTAGCGGGCTCAATGAGCAGTTCTTC. Full variable domain (rest looked up from reference TRBV7-9 and TRBJ2-1): DTGVSQNPRHKITKRGQNVTFRCDPISEHNRLYWYRQTLGQGPEFLTYFQNEAQLEKSRLLSDRFSAERPKGSFSTLEIQRTEQGDSAMYLCASSLASGLNEQFFGPGTRLTVL.

CDR3 region: CASSATVLYGYTF. In nucleotides, the CDR3 is TGTGCCAGCAGTGCCACAGTCCTCTATGGCTACACCTTC. The J gene is TRBJ1-2, the V gene TRBV25-1; D ambiguous. The CDR3 totals 13 residues. With 4 bases removed from V and 4 bases from J, the gap between germline ends came to 10 bases. CDR1 MGHDK and CDR2 SYGVNS come from the germline V gene.

This clone appeared a single time. The V and J genes are TRBV13 and TRBJ2-1, with 10 bases fitting TRBD1. V trimming: 1 base; J trimming: 7 bases; junction bases outside the gene matches: 1. CDR3 length: 14 residues. In germline, CDR1 is PRHDT, CDR2 FYEKMQ (reference sequence). DNA of the CDR3: TGTGCCAGCAGCTTAGAGGACAGGGGGAATGAGCAGTTCTTC. It is translated as CASSLEDRGNEQFF.

CDR3 sequence reads: CASSTIRGTSRRGNEKLFF. In nucleotides, the CDR3 is TGTGCCAGCAGCACCATCAGGGGTACCTCGAGAAGAGGTAATGAAAAACTGTTTTTT. The rearrangement joins TRBV7-9 to TRBJ1-4; a possible D gene is TRBD1 (6 bases). Trimming pared 5 bases from V and 4 bases from J, leaving 26 bases between. The CDR3 is 19 residues long. CDR1 is SEHNR, CDR2 FQNEAQ, per germline (reference sequence).